The 28 T cell receptor beta chains reported below all come from one sample, sequenced in a study of low-dose radiotherapy and immunotherapy resistance in tumors. The time point is: before trial treatment. Primers targeting TRAV and TRBV primed first-strand cDNA, covering alpha and beta chains. TCR amplification used about 20 PCR cycles, a constant-region primer and a V-primer adapter. MiXCR, run by TCRdb on the reads, gives a single entry per CDR3 protein. The data show roughly 54,000 distinct CDR3 sequences, 20% to 25% seen once. Material: PBMCs, obtained before treatment. These TCRs come from a male donor with prostate cancer.

This clonotype was seen repeatedly, ten times or more. J is TRBJ2-7 and V is TRBV29-1; no clear D. Trimming removed 0 bases at V and 7 bases at J, with 10 bases between. The CDR3 spans 12 residues. The germline CDR1 and CDR2 sequences are SQVTM and ANQGSEA. DNA of the CDR3: TGCAGCGTTGAAGAGACACCTTTGGAGCAGTACTTC. Protein product: CSVEETPLEQYF.

This clonotype appeared a single time. A far larger clone is off by one base, so a read error is likely. V usage is TRBV5-8 and J usage is TRBJ2-7; D not resolved. Germline loops: CDR1 SGHTS, CDR2 YDEGEE. The CDR3 contains 12 residues. The CDR3 here is CASTTGVHEQHF. CDR3 DNA sequence: TGTGCCAGCACCACTGGAGTGCACGAGCAGCACTTC.

On this clonotype itself: A far larger clone is just one base off, so this is likely a read error. This chain connects TRBV13 to TRBJ2-1; 12 positions match TRBD2. Germline CDR1 reads PRHDT; CDR2 reads FYEKMQ (reference sequence). The CDR3 totals 18 residues. V lost 5 bases, J lost 8 bases, and 16 bases stayed unmatched. This chain's CDR3 is CASSLLSTSGRVHYEQFF. The CDR3 DNA is TGTGCCAGCAGCCTTCTATCGACTAGCGGGAGAGTTCACTATGAGCAGTTCTTC.

There are many counts of this clonotype. This chain joins TRBV5-1 and TRBJ2-7, with TRBD2 matching 7 bases. V was clipped by 5 bases and J by 3 bases; unmatched bases: 8. Germline CDR1 SGHRS, CDR2 YFSETQ. The CDR3 is 14 amino acids. The CDR3 nucleotides are TGCGCCAGCAGAGCGGGACTGACTTACTACGAGCAGTACTTC. This translates into CASRAGLTYYEQYF.

Concerning this clonotype itself: A far bigger clonotype differs at one base, so this is likely a read error. The V and J genes are TRBV9 and TRBJ2-1; possibly TRBD1 or TRBD2 for D (5 bases each). The CDR3 totals 13 residues. Per the germline V gene, CDR1 is SGDLS and CDR2 is YYNGEE. V dropped 4 bases and J dropped 10 bases, with 15 bases sitting between them. CDR3 DNA: TGTGCCAGCAGCTCGGGGCTGGGCAGCGAGCAGTTCTTC. It codes for CASSSGLGSEQFF.

This clonotype turned up a few times. This chain links TRBV29-1 with TRBJ1-1; 8 bases map to TRBD1. Trimming cost V 6 bases and J 3 bases; bases outside gene matches: 6. This CDR3 spans 13 amino acids. The germline gives CDR1 SQVTM, CDR2 ANQGSEA. The CDR3 protein is CSVTRDRYTEAFF. CDR3 DNA: TGCAGCGTGACCCGGGACAGGTACACTGAAGCTTTCTTT.

Remarks on this clonotype: A far larger clone is a single base away, which makes a read error likely. The CDR3 coding sequence is TGCGCCAGCAGCGCCGTGGAGGCTAGCCGCAATAAGCAGTTCTTC. Amino acid sequence: CASSAVEASRNKQFF. The chain is built from TRBV7-3 and TRBJ2-1, with D tentatively TRBD2 (5 bases). Per germline, CDR1 SGHTA and CDR2 FQGTGA. The CDR3 is made up of 15 amino acids.

Points on this clonotype: This sequence may be a read error, since a much larger clone differs from it by one base. The V call is TRBV6-5, the J call TRBJ1-2; the match to TRBD1 covers 7 bases. The germline gives CDR1 MNHEY, CDR2 SVGAGI. CDR3 size: 14 residues. The CDR3 spells CPSRRTGTDYGYTF. CDR3 DNA: TGTCCCAGCAGGCGGACCGGGACAGATTATGGCTACACCTTC.

At least ten counts were recorded for this clonotype. The chain uses TRBV18 and TRBJ2-2; D ambiguous. The CDR3 spans 14 residues. CDR1 and CDR2 from the germline V gene are KGHSH and LQKENI. The V and J ends lost 3 bases and 6 bases respectively, with 11 bases between them. CDR3 DNA: TGTGCCAGCTCACCCTTCGTTGGGTCCGGGGAGCTGTTTTTT. It encodes CASSPFVGSGELFF.

This clonotype was counted ten times or more. The gene calls are TRBV24-1 and TRBJ2-2; TRBD1 matches 9 bases. The CDR3 consists of 16 residues. The J segment lost 5 bases and the V segment lost 1 base, leaving 4 bases of the junction unmatched. CDR1 and CDR2 (germline): KGHDR, SFDVKD. In nucleotides, the CDR3 is TGTGCCACCAGTGATTTCGGACAGGGGAAAACCGGGGAGCTGTTTTTT. It specifies CATSDFGQGKTGELFF.

The table lists this clonotype with many counts. The V and J genes are TRBV7-9 and TRBJ1-1; 10 bases fit TRBD1. CDR1 and CDR2 (germline): SEHNR, FQNEAQ (reference sequence). The CDR3 is 15 residues long. The ends lost 10 bases at V and 5 bases at J; junction bases unmatched: 13. The CDR3 bases are TGTGCCACCCTCCTACGCCGGGACAGGGGAACTGAAGCTTTCTTT. Its translation is CATLLRRDRGTEAFF.

This rearrangement joins TRBV12-3 or TRBV12-4 to TRBJ1-2, with 9 bases aligning to TRBD1. V was clipped by 6 bases and J by 4 bases; unmatched bases: 0. This CDR3 region has 12 residues. CDR3 sequence: CASRQGAYGYTF. Here the CDR3 DNA reads TGTGCCAGCAGACAGGGGGCCTATGGCTACACCTTC.

The V and J genes are TRBV28 and TRBJ2-1, with D possibly matching TRBD2 (6 bases). Trimming shortened V by 9 bases and J by 6 bases, and 15 bases separated the two germline ends. The CDR3 consists of 13 residues. CDR1 is MDHEN and CDR2 is SYDVKM in the germline V gene. The CDR3 region has the DNA TGTGCCAGTCAGCGAGGGAGGCCCAATGAGCAGTTCTTC. This gives the protein CASQRGRPNEQFF.

This clonotype was detected only a few times. The chain is built from TRBV28 and TRBJ2-1, with a tentative D call TRBD2 (6 bases). V was shortened by 5 bases and J by 0 bases, with 14 bases between the two germline ends. This CDR3 is 16 amino acids long. Germline-derived CDR1 and CDR2 are MDHEN and SYDVKM. The CDR3, as DNA: TGTGCCAGCAGTGGGACCACGGGGGTCTCCTACAATGAGCAGTTCTTC. As protein: CASSGTTGVSYNEQFF.

By sample fraction, this clonotype is medium-sized. The chain couples TRBV6-2 or TRBV6-3 to TRBJ1-1, with TRBD1 identical over 11 bases. This CDR3 has 15 amino acids. The junction had 8 bases not matched to a gene; V was cut back by 6 bases and J by 5 bases. Germline V lookup: CDR1 MNHEY, CDR2 SVGEGT. In DNA form, the CDR3 reads TGTGCCAGCAGCCAACCGGGACAGGGGGGGACTGAAGCTTTCTTT. Translating gives CASSQPGQGGTEAFF.

This clonotype appeared many times. The rearrangement uses TRBV6-2 or TRBV6-3 and TRBJ1-4; 7 nucleotides agree with TRBD1. This CDR3 is built from 14 residues. V lost 8 bases and J lost 8; bases outside the gene matches: 11. Germline CDR1 reads MNHEY; CDR2 reads SVGEGT. The chain's CDR3 is CASQSQGEREKLFF. CDR3 bases: TGTGCCAGCCAAAGCCAGGGGGAACGGGAAAAACTGTTTTTT.

The chain's CDR3 is CASGRSSYEQYF. The CDR3 DNA reads TGTGCCAGCGGCAGGAGTTCCTACGAGCAGTACTTC. The chain recombines TRBV7-9 with TRBJ2-7; D ambiguous. CDR1 SEHNR and CDR2 FQNEAQ come from the germline V gene (reference sequence). The CDR3 has 12 residues. V was clipped by 8 bases and J by 1 base, with 9 bases between them. Based on the CDR3 plus reference TRBV7-9 and TRBJ2-7, the full variable domain is DTGVSQNPRHKITKRGQNVTFRCDPISEHNRLYWYRQTLGQGPEFLTYFQNEAQLEKSRLLSDRFSAERPKGSFSTLEIQRTEQGDSAMYLCASGRSSYEQYFGPGTRLTVT.

The chain combines TRBV19 with TRBJ1-2, with D uncertain. Germline CDR1 is LNHDA and CDR2 is SQIVND (reference sequence). V lost 11 bases and J lost 4, with 17 bases in between. This CDR3 has 13 residues. The CDR3 spells CAVGPSSSYGYTF. In nucleotides, the CDR3 is TGTGCCGTAGGACCTTCTTCCAGCTATGGCTACACCTTC.

Only a few counts were recorded for this clonotype. The V call is TRBV30, the J call TRBJ1-2, with D unresolved. CDR3 length: 13 amino acids. CDR1 GTSNPN and CDR2 SVGIG come from the germline V gene (reference sequence). Trimming left V 1 base short and J 1 base short, with 7 bases between. The CDR3, as DNA: TGTGCCTGGAGTGGGGCCTTTAACTATGGCTACACCTTC. This codes for CAWSGAFNYGYTF.

The sample holds many counts of this clonotype. This sequence joins TRBV19 and TRBJ2-7, with D tentatively TRBD1 (5 bases). Germline V gene lookup returns CDR1 LNHDA and CDR2 SQIVND (reference sequence). Trimming took 3 bases from V and 3 from J, leaving 9 bases between them. CDR3 size: 13 residues. This chain's CDR3 is CASSIGTGYEQYF. The DNA for the CDR3 is TGTGCCAGTAGTATTGGCACAGGCTACGAGCAGTACTTC. The variable domain in full, with the rest retrieved from reference TRBV19 and TRBJ2-7, is DGGITQSPKYLFRKEGQNVTLSCEQNLNHDAMYWYRQDPGQGLRLIYYSQIVNDFQKGDIAEGYSVSREKKESFPLTVTSAQKNPTAFYLCASSIGTGYEQYFGPGTRLTVT.

This clonotype is classed as medium-sized. CDR3 DNA: TGTGCCAGTCTCCCCCGGGAGTGGCGGAGTAAAGAGACCCAGTACTTC. Its translation: CASLPREWRSKETQYF. The chain has TRBV28 and TRBJ2-5; possible D gene TRBD2, 6 bases. With 9 bases removed from V and 3 bases from J, the gap between germline ends came to 23 bases. The germline V gene has CDR1 MDHEN and CDR2 SYDVKM. The CDR3 sequence is 16 residues long.

Judged by abundance, this clonotype is medium-sized. The chain has TRBV28 and TRBJ1-5, with D uncertain. The CDR3 runs 13 residues. V lost 7 bases and J 2 bases, leaving 9 bases between the germline ends. CDR1 and CDR2 (germline): MDHEN, SYDVKM. CDR3: CASMGYGNQPQHF. CDR3 DNA sequence: TGTGCCAGCATGGGTTATGGCAATCAGCCCCAGCATTTT.

Ten or more counts support this clonotype. The CDR3 here is CASSEPPRRGNEQFF. CDR3 bases: TGTGCCAGCAGTGAACCCCCCCGAAGGGGCAATGAGCAGTTCTTC. The chain employs TRBV2 and TRBJ2-1; tentatively, D is TRBD1 (5 bases). CDR3 length equals 15 residues. The germline CDR1 and CDR2 sequences are SNHLY and FYNNEI. V was shortened by 2 bases and J by 6 bases, with 14 bases between the two germline ends.

As to this clonotype: This is likely an artifact of a read error, given a far larger clone one base away. The V gene is TRBV5-4, the J gene TRBJ2-1, with 10 nucleotides matching TRBD2. With 9 bases clipped from V and 10 bases from J, the junction kept 19 bases outside the gene matches. In germline, CDR1 is SGHNT, CDR2 YYREEE (reference sequence). This CDR3 has 16 residues. CDR3 DNA: TGTGCCACCAACTCTGCTAGCGGGGGTCGAACCTACGAGCAGTTCTTC. Its translation is CATNSASGGRTYEQFF.

For this clonotype: The likely explanation is a read error, given a far larger clone one base away. The chain carries TRBV7-2 and TRBJ1-5, with 8 positions matching TRBD1. Germline CDR1 reads SGHTA; CDR2 reads FQGNSA. The CDR3 loop spans 12 amino acids. In DNA form, the CDR3 reads TGTGCCAGCAGCCAGGGGGCCCAGCCCGAGCATTTT. It yields the protein CASSQGAQPEHF.

This clonotype was detected many times. V and J are TRBV7-2 and TRBJ2-1; perhaps TRBD2 as D (7 bases). Trimming took off 4 bases at V and 9 bases at J, with 16 bases between the two ends. Germline CDR1 SGHTA, CDR2 FQGNSA. The CDR3 length is 14 residues. The CDR3 bases are TGTGCCAGCAGCTCCACGACAGGCGGGGGTGAGCAGTTCTTC. It specifies CASSSTTGGGEQFF.

Comments on this clonotype: With a far larger clone one base away, a read error is the likely cause. This chain uses TRBV12-3 or TRBV12-4 with TRBJ2-1; 10 bases line up with TRBD1. CDR3 size: 14 residues. V was clipped by 5 bases and J by 10 bases; unmatched bases: 8. Here the CDR3 DNA reads TGTGCCAGCAGTCGACAGGGGGCGAATTACGAGCAGTTCTTC. Protein sequence: CASSRQGANYEQFF.

This clonotype was recorded many times. The chain is built from TRBV6-1 and TRBJ1-2; D is unclear. Trimming shortened V by 6 bases and J by 7 bases, and 15 bases separated the two germline ends. This CDR3 has 13 amino acids. The V gene's germline CDR1 is MNHNS and CDR2 SASEGT. CDR3 sequence: CASSVSGFSGYTF. The CDR3, as DNA: TGTGCCAGCAGCGTATCGGGTTTTAGTGGCTACACCTTC.